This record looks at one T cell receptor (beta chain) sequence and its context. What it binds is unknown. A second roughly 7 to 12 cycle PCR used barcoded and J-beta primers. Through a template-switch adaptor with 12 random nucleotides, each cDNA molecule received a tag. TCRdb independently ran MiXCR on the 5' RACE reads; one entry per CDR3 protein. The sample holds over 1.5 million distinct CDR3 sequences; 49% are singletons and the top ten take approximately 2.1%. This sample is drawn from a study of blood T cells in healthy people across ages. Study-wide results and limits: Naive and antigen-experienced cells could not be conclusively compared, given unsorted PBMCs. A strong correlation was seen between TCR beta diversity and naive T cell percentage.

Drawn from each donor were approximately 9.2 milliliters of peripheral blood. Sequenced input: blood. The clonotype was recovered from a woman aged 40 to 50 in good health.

The CDR3 loop is CASSELGGGPPDTQYF. CDR3 DNA: TGTGCCAGCAGTGAATTAGGCGGGGGGCCCCCAGATACGCAGTATTTT. The gene calls are TRBV6-1 and TRBJ2-3, with 8 bases aligning to TRBD2. The CDR3 covers 16 residues. Germline CDR1 is MNHNS and CDR2 is SASEGT. V trimming: 2 bases; J trimming: 4 bases; junction bases outside the gene matches: 8.